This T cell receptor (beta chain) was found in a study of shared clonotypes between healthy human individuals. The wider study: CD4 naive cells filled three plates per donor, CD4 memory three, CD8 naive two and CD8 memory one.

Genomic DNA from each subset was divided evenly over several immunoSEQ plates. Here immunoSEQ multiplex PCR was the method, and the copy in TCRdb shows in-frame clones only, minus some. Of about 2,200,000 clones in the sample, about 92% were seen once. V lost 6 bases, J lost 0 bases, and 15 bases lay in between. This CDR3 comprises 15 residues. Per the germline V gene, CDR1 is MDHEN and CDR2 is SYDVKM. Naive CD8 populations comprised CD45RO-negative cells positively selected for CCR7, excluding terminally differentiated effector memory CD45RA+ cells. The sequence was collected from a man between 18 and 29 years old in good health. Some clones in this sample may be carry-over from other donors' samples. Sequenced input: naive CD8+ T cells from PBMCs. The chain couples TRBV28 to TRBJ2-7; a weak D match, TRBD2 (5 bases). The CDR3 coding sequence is TGTGCCAGCAGGCAATCCACTAGTATCTCCTACGAGCAGTACTTC. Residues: CASRQSTSISYEQYF.